This entry features one T cell receptor beta chain sequence. The sample is drawn from a study of Ad26.COV2.S vaccination and SARS-CoV-2 variants. For the study at large: Administration of Ad26.COV2.S was intramuscular, either once or twice 56 days apart.

Sequencing was performed with immunoSEQ multiplex PCR; in TCRdb, only in-frame clones are kept and a portion is missing. The sample records approximately 410,000 clones, approximately 90% being singletons. This sample's treatment: roughly 19 received Ad26.COV2.S at low or high dose, single or two shots; a few received placebo; per-sample allocation not given. Samples came from day 63 after the first vaccine or placebo injection. This CDR3 is built from 16 residues. Between the trimmed V and J ends, which lost 2 bases and 0 bases, there was a span of 11 bases. From germline, CDR1 is SGHTA and CDR2 FQGTGA.

This TCR came from a person between 18 and 59 years old who received the Ad26.COV2.S COVID-19 vaccine or a placebo. V usage is TRBV7-3 and J usage is TRBJ2-1; maybe TRBD1 (5 bases). Here the sequenced sample was peripheral blood, taken in a trial of Ad26.COV2.S vaccine versus placebo. DNA of the CDR3: TGTGCCAGCAGCTTAGGGGCCGGCCCCTCCTACAATGAGCAGTTCTTC. As protein: CASSLGAGPSYNEQFF. The full variable domain, its missing parts supplied by reference TRBV7-3 and TRBJ2-1, is GAGVSQTPSNKVTEKGKYVELRCDPISGHTALYWYRQSLGQGPEFLIYFQGTGAADDSGLPNDRFFAVRPEGSVSTLKIQRTERGDSAVYLCASSLGAGPSYNEQFFGPGTRLTVL.